Following are 32 T cell receptor beta chains from one sample sequenced in a study of human T cells and chemical hapten exposure. One entry per CDR3 protein, called by TCRdb with MiXCR from the RACE reads. The profile shows 82,000 or so distinct CDR3 sequences, over 10% of them singletons. Time point meaning: patch test 3, about 24 weeks after DPC sensitization. Treatment specified: therapeutic diphenylcyclopropenone sensitization with weekly scalp DPC. The sample was whole blood, taken in connection with sensitization to the hapten diphenylcyclopropenone (DPC). These receptors came from a woman aged 50 to 60 with alopecia areata. Some clones in this sample may be carry-over from other donors' samples.

This clonotype was observed a handful of times. CDR3 in amino acids: CASSSEGRDQPQHF. CDR3 coding DNA: TGTGCCAGCAGCTCCGAGGGGCGGGATCAGCCCCAGCATTTT. The rearrangement uses TRBV5-4 and TRBJ1-5, with TRBD1 as a possible D gene (5 bases). V was cut by 3 bases and J by 5 bases, with 12 bases left in between. The germline CDR1 and CDR2 sequences are SGHNT and YYREEE (reference sequence). This CDR3 has 14 residues.

This clonotype was counted at least ten times. The chain links TRBV6-2 or TRBV6-3 to TRBJ2-3; D is possibly TRBD2 (6 bases). This CDR3 has 12 amino acids. Trimming took off 6 bases at V and 7 bases at J, with 11 bases between the two ends. Per the germline V gene, CDR1 is MNHEY and CDR2 is SVGEGT. The CDR3 DNA follows: TGTGCCAGCAGCCCGACTAGTTATACGCAGTATTTT. Its translation: CASSPTSYTQYF.

V gene TRBV2 combines with J gene TRBJ2-2, with 11 bases aligning to TRBD1. The V gene's germline CDR1 is SNHLY and CDR2 FYNNEI. This CDR3 has 16 residues. V shed 4 bases and J 4 bases; nucleotides not matched to a gene: 5. The chain's CDR3 is CASSVTGQGGTGELFF. The CDR3 coding sequence is TGTGCCAGCAGTGTCACGGGACAGGGGGGCACCGGGGAGCTGTTTTTT.

Written as DNA, the CDR3 is TGTGCCAGCTCTCTACTAGGAGAGCAGTTCTTC. It codes for CASSLLGEQFF. V gene TRBV18 combines with J gene TRBJ2-1; a weak D match, TRBD2 (5 bases). CDR3 length: 11 amino acids. Germline CDR1 reads KGHSH; CDR2 reads LQKENI. V lost 6 bases, J lost 10 bases, and 10 bases lay in between.

This rearrangement joins TRBV20-1 to TRBJ2-1; 10 bases are shared with TRBD2. The J segment lost 8 bases and the V segment lost 4 bases, leaving 11 bases of the junction unmatched. The germline CDR1 and CDR2 sequences are DFQATT and SNEGSKA (reference sequence). The CDR3 length is 15 residues. The CDR3 DNA reads TGCAGTGCTATGACGGCTAGCGGGAGAATCCATGAGCAGTTCTTC. It translates to CSAMTASGRIHEQFF.

This chain links TRBV24-1 with TRBJ2-2, with D unresolved. V was clipped by 4 bases and J by 5 bases, with 16 bases between them. The germline V gene has CDR1 KGHDR and CDR2 SFDVKD. The CDR3 runs to 16 residues. In DNA form, the CDR3 reads TGTGCCACCAGTGAGCCTACAGACCCTGGGACCGGGGAGCTGTTTTTT. Translated: CATSEPTDPGTGELFF.

V gene TRBV20-1 combines with J gene TRBJ2-3, with a weak D call TRBD1 (6 bases). CDR1 is DFQATT, CDR2 SNEGSKA, per germline (reference sequence). V lost 7 bases, J lost 9 bases, and 14 bases lay in between. The CDR3 extends over 11 amino acids. The DNA for the CDR3 is TGCAGTGTCGCTACTCAGGGGACGCAGTATTTT. Translated: CSVATQGTQYF.

The rearrangement joins TRBV29-1 to TRBJ2-3, with D possibly being TRBD1 or TRBD2 (5 bases each). The V gene lost 3 bases and the J gene lost 1 base, with 8 bases spanning the gap. This CDR3 has 13 residues. Germline assignment: CDR1 SQVTM and CDR2 ANQGSEA. The CDR3 nucleotides are TGCAGCGTTGACGGGGACGGCACAGATACGCAGTATTTT. Translation gives CSVDGDGTDTQYF.

This clonotype was detected ten times or more. The chain uses TRBV2 and TRBJ1-2; tentative D call: TRBD1 (6 bases). V gave up 6 bases and J gave up 5 bases, with 16 bases separating them. The CDR3 contains 14 residues. Per the germline V gene, CDR1 is SNHLY and CDR2 is FYNNEI. The CDR3 protein is CASSLHRVRYGYTF. The CDR3 region has the DNA TGTGCCAGCAGCCTTCACAGGGTTCGGTATGGCTACACCTTC. Looking up the rest from reference TRBV2 and TRBJ1-2 gives the full variable domain: EPEVTQTPSHQVTQMGQEVILRCVPISNHLYFYWYRQILGQKVEFLVSFYNNEISEKSEIFDDQFSVERPDGSNFTLKIRSTKLEDSAMYFCASSLHRVRYGYTFGSGTRLTVV.

This clonotype was detected many times. The V and J genes are TRBV20-1 and TRBJ1-2; D perhaps matches TRBD1 (6 bases). The CDR3 extends over 15 amino acids. CDR1 is DFQATT and CDR2 is SNEGSKA in the germline V gene (reference sequence). V lost 1 base and J lost 0, with 12 bases in between. CDR3 nucleotides: TGCAGTGCTAGAGGGACAGTCGTTTCTAACTATGGCTACACCTTC. Amino acids: CSARGTVVSNYGYTF.

In the case of this clonotype: One junction end disagrees with the germline gene, perhaps due to a read error. The genes are TRBV6-5 and TRBJ1-4, with TRBD1 matching over 7 bases. The length of the CDR3 is 15 residues. Germline V CDR1 and CDR2: MNHEY, SVGAGI. CDR3 DNA sequence: TGTGCCAGCTGTTACGGGGACAGCCCTAATGAAAAACTGTTTTTT. It specifies CASCYGDSPNEKLFF.

This clonotype has just a few counts. The rearrangement joins TRBV4-1 to TRBJ2-1, with 9 bases that match TRBD2. CDR1 is MGHRA, CDR2 YSYEKL, per germline. There are 15 residues in the CDR3. J gave up 8 bases and V 1 base, and 6 bases lay outside the gene matches. The CDR3 region has the DNA TGCGCCAGCAGCCAAGTGGGGACTAGCCTGGATGAGCAGTTCTTC. Its translation is CASSQVGTSLDEQFF.

The chain carries TRBV29-1 and TRBJ1-1, with unresolved D. Trimming cost V 4 bases and J 1 base, with 4 bases left between them. Germline V CDR1 and CDR2: SQVTM, ANQGSEA. This CDR3 is built from 11 residues. The CDR3 sequence is CSVGTNTEAFF. The CDR3, as DNA: TGCAGCGTTGGAACGAACACTGAAGCTTTCTTT.

This clonotype was observed many times. The J gene is TRBJ2-7, the V gene TRBV7-2; TRBD2 matches 11 bases. Germline V gene sequence: CDR1 SGHTA, CDR2 FQGNSA. The CDR3 consists of 17 residues. The J segment lost 6 bases and the V segment lost 6 bases, leaving 16 bases of the junction unmatched. The CDR3 bases are TGTGCCAGCAGTCCGCGCCTTTTACTAGCGGGAGAGGTCGAGCAGTACTTC. The encoded protein is CASSPRLLLAGEVEQYF.

This clonotype appeared a few times. The chain is built from TRBV10-2 and TRBJ1-5; D call uncertain. From germline, CDR1 is WSHSY and CDR2 SAAADI. V was clipped by 2 bases and J by 5 bases, with 13 bases between them. This CDR3 contains 15 residues. The CDR3 spells CASSERALGDQPQHF. The CDR3 DNA reads TGCGCCAGCAGTGAGCGGGCCCTCGGGGATCAGCCCCAGCATTTT.

A few counts support this clonotype. The chain carries TRBV29-1 and TRBJ2-1, with 9 bases lining up with TRBD1. This CDR3 spans 13 amino acids. V was clipped by 8 bases and J by 0 bases; unmatched bases: 2. Germline V CDR1 and CDR2: SQVTM, ANQGSEA. The DNA of the CDR3 is TGCAGCACACAGGGGGCCTCCTACAATGAGCAGTTCTTC. Translation gives CSTQGASYNEQFF.

This sequence joins TRBV10-3 and TRBJ1-5, with 7 bases aligning to TRBD1. Germline-derived CDR1 and CDR2 are ENHRY and SYGVKD. The CDR3 is 13 amino acids. V lost 8 bases to trimming and J lost 6 bases; unmatched junction nucleotides: 7. CDR3 coding DNA: TGTGCCATCGGGCAGGGGGTTACTCAGCCCCAGCATTTT. This translates into CAIGQGVTQPQHF.

This clonotype has at least ten counts. The chain has TRBV28 and TRBJ1-2; D is perhaps TRBD1 (5 bases). The germline V gene encodes CDR1 MDHEN and CDR2 SYDVKM. The V end was cut by 8 bases, the J end by 1 base, with 20 bases between. The CDR3 totals 16 residues. For the CDR3, the DNA is TGTGCCAGCGACTCAGGGATATCTTTTTTTAACTATGGCTACACCTTC. This encodes CASDSGISFFNYGYTF.

The chain carries TRBV20-1 and TRBJ1-1; possibly TRBD1 for D (5 bases). CDR3 length equals 15 residues. CDR1 is DFQATT, CDR2 SNEGSKA, per germline (reference sequence). The germline V and J ends were trimmed by 5 bases and 0 bases, with 16 bases remaining between them. The CDR3 protein is CSAVDRLTMNTEAFF. The DNA for the CDR3 is TGCAGTGCTGTCGACAGACTAACAATGAACACTGAAGCTTTCTTT.

This clonotype came up many times. V and J are TRBV29-1 and TRBJ2-1; D possibly corresponds to TRBD2 (5 bases). Germline CDR1 reads SQVTM; CDR2 reads ANQGSEA. The V end was cut by 4 bases, the J end by 4 bases, with 8 bases between. The CDR3 length is 12 residues. CDR3 sequence: CSVVRTYNEQFF. The CDR3 DNA follows: TGCAGCGTTGTTAGGACTTACAATGAGCAGTTCTTC.

This clonotype has only a few counts. This chain links TRBV11-2 with TRBJ2-7; D unresolved. The V and J ends lost 3 bases and 3 bases respectively, with 9 bases between them. Germline assignment: CDR1 SGHAT and CDR2 FQNNGV. CDR3 length: 13 amino acids. The CDR3 sequence is CASSFDSFYEQYF. The CDR3 coding sequence is TGTGCCAGCAGCTTCGATAGTTTCTACGAGCAGTACTTC.

The table lists this clonotype with many counts. This chain uses TRBV7-9 with TRBJ2-3, with a weak D call TRBD2 (5 bases). The germline CDR1 and CDR2 sequences are SEHNR and FQNEAQ (reference sequence). The germline V and J ends were trimmed by 5 bases and 6 bases, with 12 bases remaining between them. The CDR3 consists of 13 residues. The CDR3 DNA is TGTGCCAGCAGCCAACTAGGATTGGATACGCAGTATTTT. Its translation is CASSQLGLDTQYF.

DNA of the CDR3: TGTGCCACCAGTGATCACCTGACTAGCGGGAGAACAGATACGCAGTATTTT. This encodes CATSDHLTSGRTDTQYF. The gene calls are TRBV24-1 and TRBJ2-3, with 12 bases aligning to TRBD2. With 3 bases clipped from V and 3 bases from J, the junction kept 6 bases outside the gene matches. The CDR3 sequence is 17 residues long. The germline CDR1 and CDR2 sequences are KGHDR and SFDVKD.

This clonotype has a handful of counts. The V call is TRBV29-1, the J call TRBJ1-1; D call uncertain. CDR1 and CDR2 from the germline V gene are SQVTM and ANQGSEA. CDR3 length equals 12 residues. V was shortened by 2 bases and J by 3 bases, with 7 bases between the two germline ends. In DNA form, the CDR3 reads TGCAGCGTTGAAAAATGGGACACTGAAGCTTTCTTT. This translates into CSVEKWDTEAFF.

This clonotype was detected ten times or more. The chain links TRBV4-1 to TRBJ2-7, with a possible D match to TRBD1 (7 bases). Germline CDR1 and CDR2: MGHRA and YSYEKL. CDR3 size: 15 residues. Deletions cut 3 bases from V and 7 bases from J, with 19 bases between. In nucleotides, the CDR3 is TGCGCCAGCAGCCAGCGGGGCAGGGGGACGGATGAGCAGTACTTC. Amino acid sequence: CASSQRGRGTDEQYF.

A few counts support this clonotype. The chain combines TRBV12-3 or TRBV12-4 with TRBJ2-1, with D unclear. This CDR3 region has 12 residues. Trimming shortened V by 0 bases and J by 9 bases, and 6 bases separated the two germline ends. CDR3 DNA: TGTGCCAGCAGTTTAGCCTTCGGTGAGCAGTTCTTC. Residues: CASSLAFGEQFF.

There are a few counts of this clonotype. In DNA form, the CDR3 reads TGCGCCAGCAGCTGGACAGGCCCCCCCGAAGGTGAGCAGTACTTC. It is translated as CASSWTGPPEGEQYF. This rearrangement joins TRBV5-1 to TRBJ2-7, with TRBD1 matching over 7 bases. The germline V gene encodes CDR1 SGHRS and CDR2 YFSETQ. With V trimmed by 3 bases and J by 7 bases, 13 bases remained unmatched. There are 15 residues in the CDR3.

The V and J genes are TRBV6-6 and TRBJ1-3; TRBD1 aligns across 8 bases. The trim removed 0 bases at V and 0 bases at J, leaving 10 bases unmatched. The CDR3 covers 19 residues. Germline V gene lookup returns CDR1 MNHNY and CDR2 SVGAGI (reference sequence). CDR3 amino acids: CASSYSKLGQGNSGNTIYF. CDR3 sequence (DNA): TGTGCCAGCAGTTACTCGAAACTAGGACAGGGCAACTCTGGAAACACCATATATTTT.

The CDR3 is CSVETVNTEAFF. CDR3 in DNA: TGCAGCGTTGAAACGGTGAACACTGAAGCTTTCTTT. This chain links TRBV29-1 with TRBJ1-1; no reliable D call. CDR1 and CDR2 from the germline V gene are SQVTM and ANQGSEA. The CDR3 contains 12 residues. The germline V and J ends were trimmed by 2 bases and 0 bases, with 4 bases remaining between them.

The chain couples TRBV29-1 to TRBJ2-5; possibly TRBD1 for D (5 bases). This CDR3 region has 11 residues. V lost 7 bases to trimming and J lost 4 bases, with 10 bases between them. Looked up from germline, CDR1 is SQVTM and CDR2 is ANQGSEA. The CDR3 loop is CSAREPETQYF. The CDR3 DNA reads as TGCAGCGCCAGGGAACCAGAGACCCAGTACTTC.

This clonotype was found a few times. This chain joins TRBV20-1 and TRBJ2-5, with a tentative D call TRBD2 (5 bases). The V gene lost 3 bases and the J gene lost 5 bases, with 10 bases spanning the gap. CDR1 is DFQATT and CDR2 is SNEGSKA in the germline V gene (reference sequence). The CDR3 has 12 amino acids. The CDR3 spells CSASRSAETQYF. The DNA of the CDR3 is TGCAGTGCTAGTCGTAGCGCTGAGACCCAGTACTTC.

The chain links TRBV29-1 to TRBJ2-5, with TRBD2 as a possible D gene (5 bases). V was pared by 2 bases and J by 3 bases, with 10 bases between. CDR1 is SQVTM and CDR2 is ANQGSEA in the germline V gene. This CDR3 is 13 amino acids long. CDR3 loop: CSVELVAKETQYF. CDR3 in DNA: TGCAGCGTTGAATTGGTAGCGAAAGAGACCCAGTACTTC. Looking up the rest from reference TRBV29-1 and TRBJ2-5 gives the full variable domain: SAVISQKPSRDICQRGTSLTIQCQVDSQVTMMFWYRQQPGQSLTLIATANQGSEATYESGFVIDKFPISRPNLTFSTLTVSNMSPEDSSIYLCSVELVAKETQYFGPGTRLLVL.